These 9 T cell receptor beta chains were all obtained from the same sample, sequenced in a study of blood T cell repertoires in COVID-19. Libraries were prepared by immunoSEQ multiplex PCR; TCRdb keeps only in-frame clonotypes and omits some of them. Among about 230,000 clones, 65% to 90% were seen once, and the ten largest hold 11%. The sample was peripheral blood. The source is a man aged 45-60 years with COVID-19, enrolled during active disease.

This chain connects TRBV9 to TRBJ1-1; 8 bases fit TRBD1. The CDR3 has 15 amino acids. V trimming: 3 bases; J trimming: 1 base; junction bases outside the gene matches: 5. The germline CDR1 and CDR2 sequences are SGDLS and YYNGEE. The CDR3, as DNA: TGTGCCAGCAGCGCCTCAGGGGGCGCGAACACTGAAGCTTTCTTT. It encodes CASSASGGANTEAFF.

The gene calls are TRBV15 and TRBJ1-1; 7 nucleotides match TRBD1. V gave up 2 bases and J gave up 4 bases; unmatched junction bases: 4. The CDR3 extends over 14 amino acids. CDR1 is LNHNV and CDR2 is YYDKDF in the germline V gene (reference sequence). The CDR3 spells CATSRLGQTTEAFF. The CDR3 DNA reads TGTGCCACCAGCAGACTGGGACAGACCACTGAAGCTTTCTTT.

V and J are TRBV5-1 and TRBJ1-1; tentative D call: TRBD1 (5 bases). The CDR3 consists of 16 residues. The germline V gene has CDR1 SGHRS and CDR2 YFSETQ. The V end was cut by 4 bases, the J end by 3 bases, with 19 bases between. DNA of the CDR3: TGCGCCAGCAGCCGGGACCCCTCGGGGGGGGACACTGAAGCTTTCTTT. It specifies CASSRDPSGGDTEAFF.

The rearrangement links TRBV9 to TRBJ2-7, with D possibly TRBD2 on 5 matching bases. The V end was cut by 4 bases, the J end by 6 bases, with 11 bases between. CDR1 SGDLS and CDR2 YYNGEE come from the germline V gene. The CDR3 spans 12 residues. CDR3 region: CASSKGEGEQYF. The CDR3, as DNA: TGTGCCAGCAGCAAGGGAGAAGGCGAGCAGTACTTC.

This clone was recorded a few times. This sequence joins TRBV14 and TRBJ1-1, with 7 nucleotides matching TRBD1. Germline values: CDR1 SGHDN, CDR2 FVKESK. Trimming took 4 bases from V and 8 from J; bases not matched to a gene: 10. This CDR3 has 14 amino acids. The CDR3 DNA sequence: TGTGCCAGCAGCCTCAGGATTACAGGGGACGAAGCTTTCTTT. It encodes CASSLRITGDEAFF.

This clone showed up just once. The rearrangement uses TRBV2 and TRBJ1-2; the D is unclear. Germline V CDR1 and CDR2: SNHLY, FYNNEI. CDR3 size: 12 residues. V gave up 4 bases and J gave up 3 bases, with 6 bases separating them. CDR3 sequence (DNA): TGTGCCAGCAGTGCCGGGGACTATGGCTACACCTTC. This sequence encodes CASSAGDYGYTF.

The V gene is TRBV28, the J gene TRBJ1-5, with 9 bases aligning to TRBD1. Germline V lookup: CDR1 MDHEN, CDR2 SYDVKM. The J segment lost 3 bases and the V segment lost 5 bases, leaving 5 bases of the junction unmatched. This CDR3 comprises 15 residues. CDR3 in amino acids: CASSAQGADNQPQHF. The DNA for the CDR3 is TGTGCCAGCAGTGCACAGGGGGCGGACAATCAGCCCCAGCATTTT.

The V and J genes are TRBV6-2 or TRBV6-3 and TRBJ2-1; 11 bases map to TRBD2. The trim removed 5 bases at V and 9 bases at J, leaving 9 bases unmatched. The CDR3 covers 15 residues. Germline V gene lookup returns CDR1 MNHEY and CDR2 SVGEGT. CDR3 bases: TGTGCCAGCAGTCGGATTAGCGGGAGGGGGAGTGAGCAGTTCTTC. Translated: CASSRISGRGSEQFF.

J is TRBJ1-2 and V is TRBV28, with a weak D call TRBD1 (5 bases). This CDR3 has 14 amino acids. V lost 3 bases and J lost 3, with 11 bases in between. Germline V CDR1 and CDR2: MDHEN, SYDVKM. CDR3 loop: CASSFPDKYYGYTF. CDR3 nucleotide sequence: TGTGCCAGCAGTTTTCCGGACAAGTACTATGGCTACACCTTC.